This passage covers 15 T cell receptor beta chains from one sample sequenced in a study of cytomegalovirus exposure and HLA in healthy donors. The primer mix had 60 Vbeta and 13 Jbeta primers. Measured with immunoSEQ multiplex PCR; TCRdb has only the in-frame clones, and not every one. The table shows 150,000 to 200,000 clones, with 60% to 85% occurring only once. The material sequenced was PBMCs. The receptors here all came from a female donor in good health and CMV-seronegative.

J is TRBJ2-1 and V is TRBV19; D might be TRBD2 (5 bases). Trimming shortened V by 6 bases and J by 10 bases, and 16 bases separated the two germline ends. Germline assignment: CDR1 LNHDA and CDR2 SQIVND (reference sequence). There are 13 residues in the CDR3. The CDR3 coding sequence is TGTGCCAGTAGATCGGGCCCCTCGGGGGAGCAGTTCTTC. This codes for CASRSGPSGEQFF.

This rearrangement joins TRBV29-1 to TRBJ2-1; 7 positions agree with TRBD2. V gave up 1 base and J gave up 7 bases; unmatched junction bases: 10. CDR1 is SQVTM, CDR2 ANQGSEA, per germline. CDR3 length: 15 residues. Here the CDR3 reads CSVEVAGDYRNEQFF. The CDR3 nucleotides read TGCAGCGTTGAAGTGGCGGGAGATTATAGAAATGAGCAGTTCTTC.

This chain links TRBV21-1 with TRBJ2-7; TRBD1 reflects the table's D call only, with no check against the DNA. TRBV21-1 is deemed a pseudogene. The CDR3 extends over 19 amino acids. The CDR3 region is CASSKRSLVGDRGPYEQYF. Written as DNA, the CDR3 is TGTGCCAGCAGCAAAAGGTCGTTGGTCGGGGACAGGGGCCCCTACGAGCAGTACTTC.

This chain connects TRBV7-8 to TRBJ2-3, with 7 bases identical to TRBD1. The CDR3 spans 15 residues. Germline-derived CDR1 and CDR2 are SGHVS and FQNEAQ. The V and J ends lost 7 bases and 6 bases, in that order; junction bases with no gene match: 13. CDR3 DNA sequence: TGTGCCAGCACCACTACAGGGGTAGGACTGGATACGCAGTATTTT. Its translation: CASTTTGVGLDTQYF.

The CDR3 DNA sequence: TGTGCCAGCAGCCATAGCGAGCTCTACCACGAGCAGTACTTC. Residues: CASSHSELYHEQYF. The V call is TRBV5-5, the J call TRBJ2-7; D perhaps matches TRBD2 (5 bases). There are 14 residues in the CDR3. Trimming took off 4 bases at V and 5 bases at J, with 16 bases between the two ends. Germline V gives CDR1 SGHKS, CDR2 YYEKEE (reference sequence).

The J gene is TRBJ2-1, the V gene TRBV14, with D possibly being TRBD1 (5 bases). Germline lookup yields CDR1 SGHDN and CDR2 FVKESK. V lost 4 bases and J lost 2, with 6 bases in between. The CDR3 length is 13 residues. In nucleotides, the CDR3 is TGTGCCAGCAGCCGGGGCCCCTACAATGAGCAGTTCTTC. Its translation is CASSRGPYNEQFF.

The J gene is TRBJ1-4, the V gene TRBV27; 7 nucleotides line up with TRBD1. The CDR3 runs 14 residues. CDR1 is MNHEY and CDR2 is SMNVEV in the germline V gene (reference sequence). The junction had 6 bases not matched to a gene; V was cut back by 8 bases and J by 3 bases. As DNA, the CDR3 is TGTGCCAGCTCCGGGACAGTGGCTAATGAAAAACTGTTTTTT. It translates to CASSGTVANEKLFF.

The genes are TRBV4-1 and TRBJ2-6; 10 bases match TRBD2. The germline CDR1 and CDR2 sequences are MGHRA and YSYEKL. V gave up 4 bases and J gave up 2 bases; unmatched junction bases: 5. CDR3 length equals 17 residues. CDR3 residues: CASSPLAGKAGANVLTF. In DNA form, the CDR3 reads TGCGCCAGCAGCCCACTAGCGGGGAAGGCTGGGGCCAACGTCCTGACTTTC.

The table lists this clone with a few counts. The CDR3 loop reads CASSLVTNTGELFF. In DNA form, the CDR3 reads TGTGCCAGCAGCTTAGTTACAAACACCGGGGAGCTGTTTTTT. The rearrangement joins TRBV7-2 to TRBJ2-2; D call uncertain. Trimming removed 1 base at V and 2 bases at J, with 5 bases between. The germline V gene has CDR1 SGHTA and CDR2 FQGNSA. There are 14 residues in the CDR3.

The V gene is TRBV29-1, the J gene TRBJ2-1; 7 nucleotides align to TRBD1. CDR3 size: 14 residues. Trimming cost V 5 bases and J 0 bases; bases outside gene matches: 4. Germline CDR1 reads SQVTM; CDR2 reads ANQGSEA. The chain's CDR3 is CSVKGQNSYNEQFF. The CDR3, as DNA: TGCAGCGTTAAGGGACAGAACTCCTACAATGAGCAGTTCTTC.

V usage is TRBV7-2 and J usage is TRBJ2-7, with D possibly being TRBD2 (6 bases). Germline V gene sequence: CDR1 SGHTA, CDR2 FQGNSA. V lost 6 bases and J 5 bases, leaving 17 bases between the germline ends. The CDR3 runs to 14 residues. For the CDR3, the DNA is TGTGCCAGCAGGGAGGGGACCCATGTGGACGAGCAGTACTTC. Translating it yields CASREGTHVDEQYF.

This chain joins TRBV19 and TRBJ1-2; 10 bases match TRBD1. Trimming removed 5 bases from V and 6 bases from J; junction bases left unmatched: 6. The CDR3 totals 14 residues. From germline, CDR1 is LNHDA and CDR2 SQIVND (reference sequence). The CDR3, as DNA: TGTGCCAGTAGTCCCCTCGGACAGGGGGATGGCTACACCTTC. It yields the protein CASSPLGQGDGYTF.

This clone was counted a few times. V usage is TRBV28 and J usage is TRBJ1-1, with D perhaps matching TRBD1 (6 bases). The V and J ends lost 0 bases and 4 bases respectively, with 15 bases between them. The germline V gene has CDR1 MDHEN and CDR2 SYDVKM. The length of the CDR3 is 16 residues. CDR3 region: CASSLWVTGIGTEAFF. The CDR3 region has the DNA TGTGCCAGCAGTTTATGGGTCACAGGGATCGGCACTGAAGCTTTCTTT. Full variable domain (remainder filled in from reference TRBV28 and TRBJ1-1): DVKVTQSSRYLVKRTGEKVFLECVQDMDHENMFWYRQDPGLGLRLIYFSYDVKMKEKGDIPEGYSVSREKKERFSLILESASTNQTSMYLCASSLWVTGIGTEAFFGQGTRLTVV.

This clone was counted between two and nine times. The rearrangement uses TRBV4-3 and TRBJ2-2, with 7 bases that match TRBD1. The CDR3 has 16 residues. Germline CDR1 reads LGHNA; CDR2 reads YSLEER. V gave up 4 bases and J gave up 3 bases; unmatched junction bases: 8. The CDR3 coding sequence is TGCGCCAGCAGCCGGTTTACAGGGGACGACACCGGGGAGCTGTTTTTT. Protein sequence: CASSRFTGDDTGELFF.

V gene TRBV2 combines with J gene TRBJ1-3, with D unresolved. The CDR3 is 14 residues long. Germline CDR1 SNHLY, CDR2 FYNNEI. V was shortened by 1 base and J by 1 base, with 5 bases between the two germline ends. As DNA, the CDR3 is TGTGCCAGCAGTGAAGGAGGATCTGGAAACACCATATATTTT. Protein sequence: CASSEGGSGNTIYF.